This passage covers 32 T cell receptor beta chains from one sample sequenced in a study of blood T cell repertoires in COVID-19. The table came from immunoSEQ multiplex PCR; TCRdb's copy has only in-frame clones and leaves some out. The sample includes 400,000 to 450,000 clones, about 91% of them seen just once. Sequencing was performed on peripheral blood. The origin of the receptors is a woman between 50 and 59 years old with COVID-19, enrolled during active disease.

This chain joins TRBV2 and TRBJ2-3; TRBD2 is a possible D gene (7 bases). V shed 8 bases and J shed 3 bases, with 18 bases lying between them. CDR1 and CDR2 from the germline V gene are SNHLY and FYNNEI. The CDR3 loop spans 15 amino acids. CDR3: CASGGGLMRTDTQYF. Written as DNA, the CDR3 is TGTGCCAGCGGGGGGGGCCTAATGAGGACAGATACGCAGTATTTT.

The V gene is TRBV2, the J gene TRBJ2-7; weak D call: TRBD1 (5 bases). The germline gives CDR1 SNHLY, CDR2 FYNNEI. Trimming pared 10 bases from V and 3 bases from J, leaving 19 bases between. The length of the CDR3 is 14 residues. The CDR3 spells CATLQGGSYYEQYF. The CDR3 region has the DNA TGTGCCACACTCCAGGGCGGCAGTTACTACGAGCAGTACTTC.

The V call is TRBV29-1, the J call TRBJ1-3; D possibly corresponds to TRBD1 (5 bases). Looked up from germline, CDR1 is SQVTM and CDR2 is ANQGSEA. This CDR3 region has 12 residues. Trimming shortened V by 4 bases and J by 5 bases, and 9 bases separated the two germline ends. The CDR3 region has the DNA TGCAGCGTTGGGACACCCAGAAACACCATATATTTT. It yields the protein CSVGTPRNTIYF.

This rearrangement joins TRBV29-1 to TRBJ1-2; D may be TRBD1 (5 bases). The CDR3 is 13 amino acids. V was cut by 3 bases and J by 6 bases, with 14 bases left in between. Per germline, CDR1 SQVTM and CDR2 ANQGSEA. In nucleotides, the CDR3 is TGCAGCGTTGAGTCAGGGAAAGAGGATGGCTACACCTTC. As protein: CSVESGKEDGYTF. The full variable domain, in which reference TRBV29-1 and TRBJ1-2 provide the parts outside the CDR3, is SAVISQKPSRDICQRGTSLTIQCQVDSQVTMMFWYRQQPGQSLTLIATANQGSEATYESGFVIDKFPISRPNLTFSTLTVSNMSPEDSSIYLCSVESGKEDGYTFGSGTRLTVV.

Only one count was recorded for this clone. V usage is TRBV2 and J usage is TRBJ2-1, with D unclear. Deletions cut 4 bases from V and 15 bases from J, with 16 bases between. The germline V gene has CDR1 SNHLY and CDR2 FYNNEI. This CDR3 contains 12 residues. DNA for the CDR3: TGTGCCAGCAGTGGGAACGAATTGAGGCCGTTCTTC. This translates into CASSGNELRPFF.

The V gene is TRBV9, the J gene TRBJ1-1, with D perhaps matching TRBD1 (5 bases). V was trimmed by 4 bases and J by 1 base, leaving 14 bases between them. CDR1 is SGDLS, CDR2 YYNGEE, per germline. The CDR3 is made up of 15 amino acids. The CDR3 is CASSPEGAGNTEAFF. DNA of the CDR3: TGTGCCAGCAGCCCTGAAGGGGCAGGGAACACTGAAGCTTTCTTT.

This chain links TRBV2 with TRBJ2-7; 8 nucleotides agree with TRBD1. CDR3 length: 14 amino acids. V shed 6 bases and J 0 bases; nucleotides not matched to a gene: 4. In germline, CDR1 is SNHLY, CDR2 FYNNEI. In DNA form, the CDR3 reads TGTGCCAGCAGCCGGACAGGGTACTCCTACGAGCAGTACTTC. It yields the protein CASSRTGYSYEQYF.

This chain connects TRBV29-1 to TRBJ1-1; no clear D gene. From germline, CDR1 is SQVTM and CDR2 ANQGSEA. CDR3 length equals 13 residues. The V end was cut by 7 bases, the J end by 3 bases, with 15 bases between. CDR3 region: CSGTQVLDTEAFF. In DNA form, the CDR3 reads TGCAGCGGCACTCAAGTGCTGGACACTGAAGCTTTCTTT.

V usage is TRBV7-6 and J usage is TRBJ2-1; TRBD2 matches at 10 bases. This CDR3 spans 18 amino acids. The germline CDR1 and CDR2 sequences are SGHVS and FNYEAQ. The junction had 14 bases not matched to a gene; V was cut back by 2 bases and J by 7 bases. The CDR3 bases are TGTGCCAGCAGCTTACGCCCTAGCGGGGGCATAGGAAAGAATGAGCAGTTCTTC. This encodes CASSLRPSGGIGKNEQFF.

The chain's CDR3 is CSVERDRGTEAFF. DNA for the CDR3: TGCAGCGTTGAGAGGGACAGGGGGACTGAAGCTTTCTTT. The rearrangement uses TRBV29-1 and TRBJ1-1; 11 bases line up with TRBD1. Unmatched junction bases numbered 2, after V lost 3 bases and J lost 5 bases. Germline lookup yields CDR1 SQVTM and CDR2 ANQGSEA. This CDR3 has 13 amino acids. The full variable domain, in which reference TRBV29-1 and TRBJ1-1 provide the parts outside the CDR3, is SAVISQKPSRDICQRGTSLTIQCQVDSQVTMMFWYRQQPGQSLTLIATANQGSEATYESGFVIDKFPISRPNLTFSTLTVSNMSPEDSSIYLCSVERDRGTEAFFGQGTRLTVV.

V is TRBV5-5 and J is TRBJ2-3; 8 nucleotides align to TRBD1. The junction had 2 bases not matched to a gene; V was cut back by 0 bases and J by 2 bases. In germline, CDR1 is SGHKS, CDR2 YYEKEE (reference sequence). CDR3 length: 15 amino acids. The CDR3 DNA follows: TGTGCCAGCAGCTTGGGACAGGGGTCCACAGATACGCAGTATTTT. Translated, it gives CASSLGQGSTDTQYF.

The chain combines TRBV12-3 or TRBV12-4 with TRBJ2-5; TRBD1 aligns across 7 bases. This CDR3 spans 13 amino acids. J was trimmed by 9 bases and V by 6 bases; bases with no gene match: 10. As DNA, the CDR3 is TGTGCCAGCAGATCCGACAGGGTCGGACCCCAGTACTTC. Residues: CASRSDRVGPQYF.

V and J are TRBV30 and TRBJ2-1, with 10 bases matching TRBD1. This CDR3 spans 14 amino acids. V was pared by 2 bases and J by 6 bases, with 4 bases of the junction left unmatched. Germline V CDR1 and CDR2: GTSNPN, SVGIG (reference sequence). As DNA, the CDR3 is TGTGCCTGGAGTAGGGGACAGGGGCCCAATGAGCAGTTCTTC. It encodes CAWSRGQGPNEQFF.

The V and J genes are TRBV19 and TRBJ2-7; 8 bases line up with TRBD2. CDR1 and CDR2 from the germline V gene are LNHDA and SQIVND (reference sequence). The CDR3 length is 17 residues. V was pared by 1 base and J by 5 bases, with 13 bases of the junction left unmatched. In DNA form, the CDR3 reads TGTGCCAGTAGTATAGGCCCCCTAGAGAGCGGGGGAAACGAGCAGTACTTC. This codes for CASSIGPLESGGNEQYF.

The rearrangement joins TRBV5-8 to TRBJ1-6; 9 bases are a match to TRBD1. Germline trimming cut 5 bases from V and 9 bases from J; bases unmatched to any gene: 6. Germline loops: CDR1 SGHTS, CDR2 YDEGEE. This CDR3 has 14 amino acids. The CDR3 here is CASSPGTGSSPLHF. The CDR3 DNA is TGTGCCAGCAGTCCCGGGACAGGGAGTTCACCCCTCCACTTT.

This clone was observed once. The chain couples TRBV6-5 to TRBJ1-6; 9 bases match TRBD1. Germline CDR1 MNHEY, CDR2 SVGAGI. The CDR3 is 15 amino acids. V was clipped by 0 bases and J by 8 bases; unmatched bases: 2. CDR3 sequence: CASSYSRTGDSPLHF. The DNA for the CDR3 is TGTGCCAGCAGTTACTCCCGGACAGGGGATTCACCCCTCCACTTT.

The CDR3 coding sequence is TGTGCCAGCAGCTCCAGGGGTGCGAATGAGCAGTTCTTC. Protein: CASSSRGANEQFF. This rearrangement joins TRBV5-5 to TRBJ2-1; D might be TRBD1 (6 bases). There are 13 residues in the CDR3. V was pared by 3 bases and J by 7 bases, with 11 bases between. Germline-derived CDR1 and CDR2 are SGHKS and YYEKEE (reference sequence).

V and J are TRBV6-1 and TRBJ2-7; 9 bases line up with TRBD2. The CDR3 loop spans 18 amino acids. Germline assignment: CDR1 MNHNS and CDR2 SASEGT. V shed 0 bases, J shed 4 bases, and the junction held 13 bases outside the gene matches. CDR3 sequence: CASSEARVVAGARYEQYF. In nucleotides, the CDR3 is TGTGCCAGCAGTGAAGCGCGGGTCGTAGCGGGGGCTAGGTACGAGCAGTACTTC.

The CDR3 DNA sequence: TGTGCCAGCTCGCCTCCGGACAGTTCCTACGAGCAGTACTTC. Its translation is CASSPPDSSYEQYF. The chain has TRBV18 and TRBJ2-7; tentative D call: TRBD1 (6 bases). Looked up from germline, CDR1 is KGHSH and CDR2 is LQKENI. V dropped 6 bases and J dropped 1 base, with 13 bases sitting between them. This CDR3 spans 14 amino acids.

The chain links TRBV5-4 to TRBJ2-7; 8 bases line up with TRBD1. Germline CDR1 reads SGHNT; CDR2 reads YYREEE (reference sequence). Unmatched junction bases numbered 2, after V lost 3 bases and J lost 3 bases. This CDR3 is 13 amino acids long. CDR3 DNA: TGTGCCAGCAGCTCCGGGACAGGCTACGAGCAGTACTTC. It is translated as CASSSGTGYEQYF.

This chain joins TRBV2 and TRBJ2-3; 10 nucleotides align to TRBD2. Germline lookup yields CDR1 SNHLY and CDR2 FYNNEI. The CDR3 contains 13 residues. The ends lost 9 bases at V and 3 bases at J; junction bases unmatched: 3. The CDR3 region is CASLAGGTDTQYF. In DNA form, the CDR3 reads TGTGCCAGTTTAGCGGGGGGAACAGATACGCAGTATTTT.

V and J are TRBV5-1 and TRBJ1-6; no firm D call. Between the trimmed V and J ends, which lost 7 bases and 6 bases, there was a span of 14 bases. Germline loops: CDR1 SGHRS, CDR2 YFSETQ. This CDR3 is built from 14 residues. In nucleotides, the CDR3 is TGCGCCAGCCGTTCGGGGTCCGTTAATTCACCCCTCCACTTT. This sequence encodes CASRSGSVNSPLHF. The full variable domain, rest sourced from reference TRBV5-1 and TRBJ1-6, is KAGVTQTPRYLIKTRGQQVTLSCSPISGHRSVSWYQQTPGQGLQFLFEYFSETQRNKGNFPGRFSGRQFSNSRSEMNVSTLELGDSALYLCASRSGSVNSPLHFGNGTRLTVT.

This clone was counted a few times. The chain recombines TRBV13 with TRBJ1-1; possible D gene TRBD1, 5 bases. Trimming took off 3 bases at V and 1 base at J, with 15 bases between the two ends. This CDR3 is 16 amino acids long. Germline CDR1 and CDR2: PRHDT and FYEKMQ (reference sequence). The CDR3 region is CASSFFARARNTEAFF. The CDR3 nucleotides read TGTGCCAGCAGCTTTTTCGCCAGGGCGAGGAACACTGAAGCTTTCTTT.

The V call is TRBV18, the J call TRBJ1-1; D ambiguous. The germline V and J ends were trimmed by 2 bases and 3 bases, with 10 bases remaining between them. Germline V gene data show CDR1 as KGHSH and CDR2 as LQKENI. CDR3 length: 14 residues. The CDR3 spells CASSPIREYTEAFF. CDR3 bases: TGTGCCAGCTCACCAATCCGGGAGTACACTGAAGCTTTCTTT.

This clone is a singleton in its sample. The chain carries TRBV24-1 and TRBJ2-2, with TRBD2 matching 11 bases. Per germline, CDR1 KGHDR and CDR2 SFDVKD. This CDR3 comprises 18 residues. After removal of 9 bases from V and 3 bases from J, the junction contained 14 bases not matched to a gene. CDR3 region: CATPVLAGGGLHTGELFF. The DNA for the CDR3 is TGTGCCACCCCAGTTCTAGCGGGGGGCGGGCTGCACACCGGGGAGCTGTTTTTT.

V and J are TRBV18 and TRBJ1-3; D gene uncertain. Per germline, CDR1 KGHSH and CDR2 LQKENI. V lost 0 bases and J lost 5, with 11 bases in between. The CDR3 is 15 residues long. The CDR3 loop reads CASSPPAGERNTIYF. CDR3 sequence (DNA): TGTGCCAGCTCACCACCCGCTGGGGAGAGAAACACCATATATTTT.

V and J are TRBV4-1 and TRBJ1-2; D gene unclear. The CDR3 is made up of 14 amino acids. Trimming stripped 7 bases from V and 2 bases from J, with 14 bases between. In germline, CDR1 is MGHRA, CDR2 YSYEKL. The CDR3 loop is CASNWQAGNYGYTF. For the CDR3, the DNA is TGCGCCAGCAACTGGCAGGCCGGAAACTATGGCTACACCTTC.

The CDR3 bases are TGCAGTGCTAGTCGACAGTTACTCATGAACACTGAAGCTTTCTTT. Protein: CSASRQLLMNTEAFF. The chain has TRBV20-1 and TRBJ1-1, with D possibly TRBD1 on 5 matching bases. Trimming pared 3 bases from V and 0 bases from J, leaving 14 bases between. This CDR3 has 15 amino acids. Germline V lookup: CDR1 DFQATT, CDR2 SNEGSKA (reference sequence).

The V gene is TRBV2, the J gene TRBJ2-1; TRBD2 agrees at 8 bases. CDR3 length: 15 amino acids. Germline V lookup: CDR1 SNHLY, CDR2 FYNNEI. Trimming removed 8 bases from V and 5 bases from J; junction bases left unmatched: 11. The CDR3 loop reads CASDGATSGHNEQFF. The CDR3 bases are TGTGCCAGCGATGGGGCTACTAGCGGCCACAATGAGCAGTTCTTC.

This clone was counted once. The chain employs TRBV6-5 and TRBJ2-2, with D possibly matching TRBD2 (6 bases). The CDR3 has 15 residues. CDR1 is MNHEY and CDR2 is SVGAGI in the germline V gene. Trimming cost V 4 bases and J 4 bases, with 13 bases left between them. CDR3 amino acids: CASSSTGTSTGELFF. DNA for the CDR3: TGTGCCAGCAGTTCAACCGGGACTTCCACCGGGGAGCTGTTTTTT.

This chain connects TRBV19 to TRBJ1-1, with D unresolved. This CDR3 is built from 16 residues. Germline loops: CDR1 LNHDA, CDR2 SQIVND (reference sequence). Trimming left V 9 bases short and J 3 bases short, with 23 bases between. CDR3 region: CASRGEGYSTDTEAFF. Here the CDR3 DNA reads TGTGCCAGCCGCGGGGAGGGATACTCTACCGACACTGAAGCTTTCTTT.

This chain joins TRBV15 and TRBJ1-2; a weak D match, TRBD1 (6 bases). CDR1 LNHNV and CDR2 YYDKDF come from the germline V gene (reference sequence). The CDR3 loop spans 15 amino acids. V lost 3 bases and J lost 1, with 12 bases in between. The CDR3 region has the DNA TGTGCCACCAGCAGCAGGGGCGTTGGTAACTATGGCTACACCTTC. Translated: CATSSRGVGNYGYTF. Full variable domain (outside the CDR3, taken from reference TRBV15 and TRBJ1-2): DAMVIQNPRYQVTQFGKPVTLSCSQTLNHNVMYWYQQKSSQAPKLLFHYYDKDFNNEADTPDNFQSRRPNTSFCFLDIRSPGLGDTAMYLCATSSRGVGNYGYTFGSGTRLTVV.